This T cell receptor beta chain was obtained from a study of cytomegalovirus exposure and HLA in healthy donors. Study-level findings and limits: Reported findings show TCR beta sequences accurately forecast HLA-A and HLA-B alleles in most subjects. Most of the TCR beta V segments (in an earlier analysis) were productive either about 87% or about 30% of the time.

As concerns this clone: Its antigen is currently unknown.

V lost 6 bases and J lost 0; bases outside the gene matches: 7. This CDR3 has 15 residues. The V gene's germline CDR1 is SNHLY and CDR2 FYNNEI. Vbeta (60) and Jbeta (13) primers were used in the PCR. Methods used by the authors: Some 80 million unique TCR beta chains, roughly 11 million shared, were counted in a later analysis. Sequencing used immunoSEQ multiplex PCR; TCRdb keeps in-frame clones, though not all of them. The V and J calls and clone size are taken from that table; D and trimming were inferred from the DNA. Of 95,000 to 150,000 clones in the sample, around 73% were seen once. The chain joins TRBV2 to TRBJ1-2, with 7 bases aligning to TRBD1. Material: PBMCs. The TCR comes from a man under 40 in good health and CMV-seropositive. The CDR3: CASRARQGANYGYTF. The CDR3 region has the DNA TGTGCCAGCAGAGCGAGACAGGGAGCTAACTATGGCTACACCTTC.